This TCR beta chain stems from a study of T cell repertoires and HLA-DP antigens. With respect to this clone: The antigen remains undetermined.

Germline CDR1 and CDR2: SNHLY and FYNNEI. The CDR3 sequence is 15 residues long. The V segment lost 2 bases and the J segment 4 bases; nucleotides outside the gene matches: 5. The assay was immunoSEQ multiplex PCR, and TCRdb's table has in-frame clones only and misses some. Of around 90,000 clones listed, around nine tenths are singletons. The specimen was CD4+ T cells from PBMCs. The chain joins TRBV2 to TRBJ1-2; 9 nucleotides match TRBD1. The sequence was collected from a man aged 50 to 59 in good health and CMV-seronegative. CDR3 region: CASSENRGRIYGYTF. Here the CDR3 DNA reads TGTGCCAGCAGTGAAAACAGGGGGCGGATCTATGGCTACACCTTC.